This T cell receptor beta chain was captured in a study of patients and donors after allogeneic stem cell transplantation. TCRdb reprocessed the RT-PCR reads via MiXCR and lists one record per CDR3 protein. This table holds 400,000 to 450,000 distinct CDR3 sequences, about a sixth found once. This clonotype has more than one count but fewer than ten. Looked up from germline, CDR1 is MNHNS and CDR2 is SASEGT. The V end was cut by 4 bases, the J end by 2 bases, with 8 bases between. This CDR3 comprises 14 residues. This rearrangement joins TRBV6-1 to TRBJ2-2; D is uncertain. The source is a human donor who was either an allogeneic HSCT recipient or a stem cell or donor lymphocyte infusion donor (not recorded which). It is not recorded whose cells these are; they may come from a transplant donor. Sequenced material: blood, either unsorted or a sorted T cell fraction (not recorded which). The CDR3 DNA reads TGTGCCAGCAGTGGACACCTTAACACCGGGGAGCTGTTTTTT. Its translation: CASSGHLNTGELFF.